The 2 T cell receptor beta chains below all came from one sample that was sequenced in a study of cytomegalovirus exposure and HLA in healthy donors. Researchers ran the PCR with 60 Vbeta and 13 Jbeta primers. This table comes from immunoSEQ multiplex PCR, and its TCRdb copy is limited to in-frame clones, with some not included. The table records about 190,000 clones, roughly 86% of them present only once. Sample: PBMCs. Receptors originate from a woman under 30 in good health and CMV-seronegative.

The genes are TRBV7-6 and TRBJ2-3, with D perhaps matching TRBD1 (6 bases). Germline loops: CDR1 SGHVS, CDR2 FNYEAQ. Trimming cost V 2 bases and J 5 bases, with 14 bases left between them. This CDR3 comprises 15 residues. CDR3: CASSLPSRGGDTQYF. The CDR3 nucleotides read TGTGCCAGCAGCTTACCGTCCAGGGGTGGAGATACGCAGTATTTT. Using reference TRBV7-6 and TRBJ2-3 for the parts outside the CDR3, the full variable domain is GAGVSQSPRYKVTKRGQDVALRCDPISGHVSLYWYRQALGQGPEFLTYFNYEAQQDKSGLPNDRFSAERPEGSISTLTIQRTEQRDSAMYRCASSLPSRGGDTQYFGPGTRLTVL.

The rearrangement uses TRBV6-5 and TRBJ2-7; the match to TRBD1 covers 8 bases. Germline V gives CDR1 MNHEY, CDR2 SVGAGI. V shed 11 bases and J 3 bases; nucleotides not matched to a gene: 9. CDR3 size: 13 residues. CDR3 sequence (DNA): TGTGCCTCGCGGACAGGGACTCACTACGAGCAGTACTTC. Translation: CASRTGTHYEQYF.